These 9 T cell receptor beta chains came from one sample sequenced in a study of technical replicates of blood from a few donors. Using immunoSEQ multiplex PCR, the repertoire was profiled, and TCRdb retains in-frame clones only, with some absent. The sample has approximately 87,000 clones, roughly 96% seen once. The sample comprised T cells isolated from PBMCs. Source of these receptors: a human donor in good health.

The rearrangement uses TRBV27 and TRBJ2-1, with D hard to call. The germline CDR1 and CDR2 sequences are MNHEY and SMNVEV (reference sequence). V was cut by 3 bases and J by 3 bases, with 6 bases left in between. This CDR3 is 13 amino acids long. CDR3 nucleotide sequence: TGTGCCAGCAGTTTGGGCTTCTACAATGAGCAGTTCTTC. Its protein product is CASSLGFYNEQFF.

The V call is TRBV9, the J call TRBJ2-5; tentative D call: TRBD2 (5 bases). The germline V and J ends were trimmed by 5 bases and 4 bases, with 15 bases remaining between them. This CDR3 comprises 14 residues. The germline gives CDR1 SGDLS, CDR2 YYNGEE. CDR3: CASSGSVGPETQYF. The CDR3 DNA is TGTGCCAGCAGTGGTAGCGTTGGCCCAGAGACCCAGTACTTC.

The sample holds one count of this clone. The rearrangement joins TRBV2 to TRBJ2-1, with D possibly being TRBD1 (5 bases). The germline CDR1 and CDR2 sequences are SNHLY and FYNNEI. This CDR3 contains 14 residues. V was cut by 10 bases and J by 3 bases, with 16 bases left in between. CDR3 region: CATKGDTVYNEQFF. For the CDR3, the DNA is TGTGCCACCAAAGGGGATACTGTCTACAATGAGCAGTTCTTC.

The chain uses TRBV15 and TRBJ1-1; unclear D gene. Trimming pared 0 bases from V and 6 bases from J, leaving 11 bases between. The CDR3 runs 14 residues. Germline values: CDR1 LNHNV, CDR2 YYDKDF (reference sequence). CDR3 nucleotides: TGTGCCACCAGCAGAGATCTTGAACTCGCTGAAGCTTTCTTT. Encoded protein: CATSRDLELAEAFF.

The chain has TRBV7-8 and TRBJ2-1; D might be TRBD1 (6 bases). CDR3 length equals 16 residues. Germline-derived CDR1 and CDR2 are SGHVS and FQNEAQ. The V and J ends lost 7 bases and 4 bases respectively, with 20 bases between them. CDR3: CASTIPGVGVYNEQFF. For the CDR3, the DNA is TGTGCCAGCACCATACCAGGGGTCGGTGTTTACAATGAGCAGTTCTTC.

J is TRBJ1-3 and V is TRBV18, with TRBD1 as a possible D gene (6 bases). V lost 2 bases, J lost 0 bases, and 8 bases lay in between. This CDR3 has 15 residues. Germline V gene sequence: CDR1 KGHSH, CDR2 LQKENI. Here the CDR3 reads CASSPMTGSGNTIYF. The CDR3, as DNA: TGTGCCAGCTCACCAATGACAGGCTCTGGAAACACCATATATTTT.

This sequence joins TRBV19 and TRBJ1-4; TRBD1 aligns across 9 bases. V trimming: 7 bases; J trimming: 8 bases; junction bases outside the gene matches: 11. The CDR3 has 15 amino acids. Germline V gives CDR1 LNHDA, CDR2 SQIVND (reference sequence). In DNA form, the CDR3 reads TGTGCCAGTATCCCTCGTCTTGGACAGGGGGAAAAACTGTTTTTT. It yields the protein CASIPRLGQGEKLFF.

There are a few counts of this clone. The CDR3, as DNA: TGTGCCAGCAGCGTAGCTTTGGAGGAAAAACTGTTTTTT. Encoded protein: CASSVALEEKLFF. The chain carries TRBV9 and TRBJ1-4, with D hard to call. Looked up from germline, CDR1 is SGDLS and CDR2 is YYNGEE. The CDR3 length is 13 residues. With 0 bases removed from V and 8 bases from J, the gap between germline ends came to 8 bases.

The CDR3 DNA sequence: TGTGCCAGCAGCTTTTCCGGGGAGAATGAGCAGTTCTTC. Protein: CASSFSGENEQFF. This chain links TRBV7-2 with TRBJ2-1; a weak D match, TRBD2 (5 bases). V dropped 3 bases and J dropped 7 bases, with 10 bases sitting between them. CDR3 length equals 13 residues. Germline V gene sequence: CDR1 SGHTA, CDR2 FQGNSA.